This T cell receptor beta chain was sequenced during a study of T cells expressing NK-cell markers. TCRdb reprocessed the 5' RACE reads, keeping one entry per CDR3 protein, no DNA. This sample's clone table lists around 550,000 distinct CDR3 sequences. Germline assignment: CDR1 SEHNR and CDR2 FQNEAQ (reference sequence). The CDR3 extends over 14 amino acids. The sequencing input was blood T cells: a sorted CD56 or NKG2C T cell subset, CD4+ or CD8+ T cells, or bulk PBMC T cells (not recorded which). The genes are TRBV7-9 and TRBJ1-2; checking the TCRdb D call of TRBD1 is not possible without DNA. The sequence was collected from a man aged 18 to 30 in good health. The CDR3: CASSFPAVNYGYTF.